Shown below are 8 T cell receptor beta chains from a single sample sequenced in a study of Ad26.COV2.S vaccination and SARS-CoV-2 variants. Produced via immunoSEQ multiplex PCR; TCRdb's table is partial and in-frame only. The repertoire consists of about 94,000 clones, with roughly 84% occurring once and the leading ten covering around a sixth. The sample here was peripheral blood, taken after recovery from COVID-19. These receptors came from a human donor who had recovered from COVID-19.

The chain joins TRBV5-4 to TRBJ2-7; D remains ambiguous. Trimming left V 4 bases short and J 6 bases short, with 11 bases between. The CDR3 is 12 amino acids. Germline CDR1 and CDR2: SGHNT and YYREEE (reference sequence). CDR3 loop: CASSDGTTEQYF. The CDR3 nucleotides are TGTGCCAGCAGCGACGGAACGACCGAGCAGTACTTC.

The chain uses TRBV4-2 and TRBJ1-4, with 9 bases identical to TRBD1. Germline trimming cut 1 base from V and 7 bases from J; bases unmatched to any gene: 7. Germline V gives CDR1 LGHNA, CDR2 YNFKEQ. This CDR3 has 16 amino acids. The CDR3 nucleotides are TGTGCCAGCAGCCAAGCTGCACGGGACAGGGTTGAAAAACTGTTTTTT. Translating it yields CASSQAARDRVEKLFF.

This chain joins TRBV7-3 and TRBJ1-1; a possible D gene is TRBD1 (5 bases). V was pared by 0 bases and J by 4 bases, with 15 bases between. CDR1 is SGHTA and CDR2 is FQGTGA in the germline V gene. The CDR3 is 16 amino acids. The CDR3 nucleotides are TGTGCCAGCAGCTTAACGCGCGACAGTCTGCCCACTGAAGCTTTCTTT. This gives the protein CASSLTRDSLPTEAFF. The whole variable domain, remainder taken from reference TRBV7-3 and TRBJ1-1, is GAGVSQTPSNKVTEKGKYVELRCDPISGHTALYWYRQSLGQGPEFLIYFQGTGAADDSGLPNDRFFAVRPEGSVSTLKIQRTERGDSAVYLCASSLTRDSLPTEAFFGQGTRLTVV.

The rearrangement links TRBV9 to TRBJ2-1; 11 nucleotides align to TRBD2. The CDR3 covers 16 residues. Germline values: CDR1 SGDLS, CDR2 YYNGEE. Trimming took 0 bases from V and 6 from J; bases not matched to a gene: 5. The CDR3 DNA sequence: TGTGCCAGCAGCGTAGATATAGCGGGAGGGCTCAATGAGCAGTTCTTC. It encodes CASSVDIAGGLNEQFF.

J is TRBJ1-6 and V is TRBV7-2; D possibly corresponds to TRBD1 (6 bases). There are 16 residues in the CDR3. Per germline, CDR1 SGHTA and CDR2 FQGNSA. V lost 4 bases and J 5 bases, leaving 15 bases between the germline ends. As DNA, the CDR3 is TGTGCCAGCAGCTCTTCGTGGACAGCTAATAATTCACCCCTCCACTTT. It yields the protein CASSSSWTANNSPLHF.

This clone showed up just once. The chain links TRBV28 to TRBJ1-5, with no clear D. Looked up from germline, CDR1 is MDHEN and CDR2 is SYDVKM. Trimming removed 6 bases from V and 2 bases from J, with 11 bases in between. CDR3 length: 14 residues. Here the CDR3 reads CASRTSPGNQPQHF. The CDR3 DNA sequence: TGTGCCAGCAGAACTTCACCGGGCAATCAGCCCCAGCATTTT.

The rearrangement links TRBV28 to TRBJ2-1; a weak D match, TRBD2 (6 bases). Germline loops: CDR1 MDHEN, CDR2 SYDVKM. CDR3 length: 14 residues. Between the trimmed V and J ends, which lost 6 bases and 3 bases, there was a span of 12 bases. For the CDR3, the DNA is TGTGCCAGCAGAGGAGGGTCGGGCTACAATGAGCAGTTCTTC. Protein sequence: CASRGGSGYNEQFF.

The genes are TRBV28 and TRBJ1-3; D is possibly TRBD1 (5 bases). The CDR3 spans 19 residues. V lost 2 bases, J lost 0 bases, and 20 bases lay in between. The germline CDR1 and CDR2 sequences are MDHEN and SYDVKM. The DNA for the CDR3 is TGTGCCAGCAGTTTACCATTTCCCGCAAGGGGCTACTCTGGAAACACCATATATTTT. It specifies CASSLPFPARGYSGNTIYF.